This T cell receptor (beta chain) derives from a study of blood T cell repertoires in COVID-19. Using immunoSEQ multiplex PCR, the repertoire was profiled, and TCRdb retains in-frame clones only, with some absent. Of about 230,000 clones detected, 65% to 90% appear once; the ten largest clones hold roughly 12%. The CDR3 totals 16 residues. The germline V gene encodes CDR1 MNHEY and CDR2 SMNVEV (reference sequence). With V trimmed by 8 bases and J by 4 bases, 11 bases remained unmatched. This receptor was taken from a man in his fifties or sixties with COVID-19, enrolled during active disease. The chain carries TRBV27 and TRBJ2-2; 9 positions match TRBD1. Sequences were obtained from peripheral blood. In DNA, the CDR3 is TGTGCCAGCGCCCGGAGGGGGACAGGGATCACCGGGGAGCTGTTTTTT. Encoded protein: CASARRGTGITGELFF.